This T cell receptor (beta chain) was identified in a study of T cell responses to AZD1222 COVID-19 vaccine. Profiling relied on immunoSEQ multiplex PCR, and the TCRdb table lists in-frame clones only, not all of them. The sample yields roughly 120,000 clones, roughly nine tenths seen once. Concerning this clone itself: Its matching antigen is unknown.

The CDR3 contains 15 residues. J gave up 3 bases and V 4 bases, and 3 bases lay outside the gene matches. Germline V lookup: CDR1 KGHDR, CDR2 SFDVKD. General study results and limits: Nearly half of spike-specific TCRs reportedly target unmutated variant regions.

Sequences were derived from peripheral blood, sampled 28 days after the second AZD1222 dose. This sequence joins TRBV24-1 and TRBJ2-3; TRBD1 agrees at 10 bases. This clonotype was sampled from an adult who received the AZD1222 COVID-19 vaccine. Here the CDR3 DNA reads TGTGCCACCAGTGACCCGGGACAGGGGACAGATACGCAGTATTTT. Its protein is CATSDPGQGTDTQYF.